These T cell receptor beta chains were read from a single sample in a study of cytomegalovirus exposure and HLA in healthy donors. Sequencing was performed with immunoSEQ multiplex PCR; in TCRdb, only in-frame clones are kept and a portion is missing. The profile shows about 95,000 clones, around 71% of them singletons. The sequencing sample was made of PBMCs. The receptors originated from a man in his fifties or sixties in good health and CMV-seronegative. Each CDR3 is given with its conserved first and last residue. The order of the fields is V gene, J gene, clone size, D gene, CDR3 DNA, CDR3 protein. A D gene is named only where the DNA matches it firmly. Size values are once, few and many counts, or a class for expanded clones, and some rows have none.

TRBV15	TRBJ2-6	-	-	TGTGCCACCAGCAGAGGTCGGGTAGCTGCTACTGGGGCCAACGTCCTGACTTTC	CATSRGRVAATGANVLTF
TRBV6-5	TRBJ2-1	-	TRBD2	TGTGCCAGCCGGAGCGGGAGGCGGGACAATGAGCAGTTCTTC	CASRSGRRDNEQFF
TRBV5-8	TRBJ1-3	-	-	TGTGCCAGCAGTTGGAGGACAGCCTCTGGAAACACCATATATTTT	CASSWRTASGNTIYF
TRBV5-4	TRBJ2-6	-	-	TGTGCCAGCAGCTTCGGGGTAGGTGTTGGTGGGGCCAACGTCCTGACTTTC	CASSFGVGVGGANVLTF
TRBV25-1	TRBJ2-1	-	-	TGTGCCAGCAGTGGCGATATGAAGGGAGGCGATGAGCAGTTCTTC	CASSGDMKGGDEQFF
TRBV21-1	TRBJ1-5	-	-	TGTGCCAGCAGCAAAGCCAAGGACACGCAGAGGCATTTT	CASSKAKDTQRHF
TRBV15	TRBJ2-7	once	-	TGTGCCACCAGCAGTTACAGGGCGTTCTACGAGCAGTACTTC	CATSSYRAFYEQYF
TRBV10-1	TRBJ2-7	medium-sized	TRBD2	TGCGCCAGCAGCGGCGGGAGCGGGAGGAGCTCCTACGAGCAGTACTTC	CASSGGSGRSSYEQYF
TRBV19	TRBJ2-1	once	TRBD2	TGTGCCAGTAACAGACTAGCGGGATTTGATGCGCAGTTCTTC	CASNRLAGFDAQFF
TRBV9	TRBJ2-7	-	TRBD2	TGTGCCAGCAGCAGAGGCGGCGGGAGGGCCCCATACGAGCAGTACTTC	CASSRGGGRAPYEQYF